In its sample, the clone carrying this T cell receptor beta chain was seen many times. Antigen unknown. The data are from a study of blood T cells in healthy people across ages. Whole-study findings and limits: Naive T cell percentage and TCR beta diversity correlated strongly.

The second PCR ran about 6 to 12 cycles with a sample-barcoded 5' primer and J-beta primers. TCRdb reprocessed the 5' RACE reads via MiXCR and lists one record per CDR3 protein. The data contain about 640,000 distinct CDR3 sequences, 25% to 30% of them singletons. CDR1 and CDR2 from the germline V gene are MGHDK and SYGVNS. The J segment lost 4 bases and the V segment lost 8 bases, leaving 8 bases of the junction unmatched. This CDR3 is 14 amino acids long. V is TRBV25-1 and J is TRBJ2-7; 10 bases are shared with TRBD1. The TCR sequence derives from an elderly woman in good health. The sequenced sample consisted of blood. For the CDR3, the DNA is TGTGCCAGCGCTCCGACAGGGGGCAATTACGAGCAGTACTTC. Translated: CASAPTGGNYEQYF.